Given below is one TCR beta chain in context. This sample is drawn from a study of T cell changes during pregnancy in multiple sclerosis. The germline gives CDR1 SGHDT, CDR2 YYEEEE. Trimming took 0 bases from V and 0 from J, leaving 6 bases between them. The CDR3 covers 14 residues. Assay: immunoSEQ multiplex PCR; the TCRdb copy retains only in-frame clones and omits some. The sample consists of fewer than 150,000 clones, 95% to 98% of them appearing once. The chain couples TRBV5-6 to TRBJ1-1, with TRBD1 as a possible D gene (5 bases). This sequence was found in a female donor with multiple sclerosis, enrolled in a pregnancy study. Here the sequenced sample was peripheral blood, taken after pregnancy. In nucleotides, the CDR3 is TGTGCCAGCAGCTTGGTAGGGGTGAACACTGAAGCTTTCTTT. Amino acid sequence: CASSLVGVNTEAFF.